Listed below are T cell receptor beta chains from one sample, sequenced in a study of blood T cell repertoires in COVID-19. Here immunoSEQ multiplex PCR was the method, and the copy in TCRdb shows in-frame clones only, minus some. The sample lists tens of thousands of clones, approximately 84% seen once, with over 2% in the top ten. Sequenced sample: peripheral blood. The receptors originated from a man aged 45-65 years with acute or convalescent COVID-19. Each CDR3 is given with its conserved first and last residue. A D gene is named only where the DNA matches it firmly. A clone size is listed for some rows: how often the clone was seen (once, few, many), or a class if it is expanded.

. | TRBJ2-6 | 16 | TRBV5-1 | . | TGCGCCAGCAGCTTGGGGTTAGCCGGCGGGGCCAACGTCCTGACTTTC | CASSLGLAGGANVLTF
TRBD2 | TRBJ2-5 | 17 | TRBV11-2 | once | TGTGCCAGCAGCTCCCCGGGGGGGACTAGCGGGAGGAAGACCCAGTACTTC | CASSSPGGTSGRKTQYF
TRBD1 | TRBJ1-4 | 16 | TRBV11-2 | . | TGTGCCAGCAGCTTAAGACGGCAGGGGGCTATAGAAAAACTGTTTTTT | CASSLRRQGAIEKLFF
TRBD2 | TRBJ2-1 | 16 | TRBV7-3 | . | TGTGCCAGCAGCCTCGACTCGGGACTAGCGGGTAATGAGCAGTTCTTC | CASSLDSGLAGNEQFF
. | TRBJ1-6 | 15 | TRBV27 | . | TGTGCCAGCAGTTTTCAAATGGCGGCCAATTCACCCCTCCACTTT | CASSFQMAANSPLHF
. | TRBJ1-1 | 13 | TRBV28 | . | TGTGCCAGCAGGCCACAGGTGGGCACTGAAGCTTTCTTT | CASRPQVGTEAFF
. | TRBJ2-3 | 16 | TRBV4-1 | . | TGCGCCAGCAGCCGGGACACAGATACTAGCACAGATACGCAGTATTTT | CASSRDTDTSTDTQYF
. | TRBJ2-3 | 14 | TRBV9 | . | TGTGCCAGCAGCATTTCGGGTAGCACAGATACGCAGTATTTT | CASSISGSTDTQYF
TRBD2 | TRBJ2-1 | 14 | TRBV4-1 | . | TGCGCCAGCAGCCAAGTTGGCCAGCGGGGTAAGCAGTTCTTC | CASSQVGQRGKQFF
. | TRBJ2-7 | 13 | TRBV20-1 | . | TGCAGTGCTAGTCGGGGTTCCCCGGACGAGCAGTACTTC | CSASRGSPDEQYF
TRBD1 | TRBJ1-1 | 14 | TRBV19 | once | TGTGCCAGTAGTGGCGGACAGGTGGGCACTGAAGCTTTCTTT | CASSGGQVGTEAFF
. | TRBJ2-5 | 15 | TRBV4-1 | . | TGCGCCAGCAGCCAAGGCGGGGACCTTCAAGAGACCCAGTACTTC | CASSQGGDLQETQYF
TRBD1 | TRBJ1-5 | 16 | TRBV28 | . | TGTGCCAGCATTAGTACCGAGGACAGGGGGTACCAGCCCCAGCATTTT | CASISTEDRGYQPQHF
TRBD1 | TRBJ1-1 | 14 | TRBV29-1 | . | TGCAGCGTCGCCGGGGACAGGGGAGGTACTGAAGCTTTCTTT | CSVAGDRGGTEAFF
TRBD2 | TRBJ2-7 | 15 | TRBV11-2 | . | TGTGCCAGCAGCCTCAGCGGGAGGGCCATTGACGAGCAGTACTTC | CASSLSGRAIDEQYF
. | TRBJ1-1 | 13 | TRBV10-2 | . | TGCGCCAGCAATGGCAGGGCCGGCACTGAAGCTTTCTTT | CASNGRAGTEAFF
. | TRBJ2-3 | 15 | TRBV6-5 | . | TGTGCCACCGAACCCCGGGGTCCGGGGACAGATACGCAGTATTTT | CATEPRGPGTDTQYF
. | TRBJ2-6 | 14 | TRBV30 | . | TGTGCCTGGGCCACAGGCTCTGGGGCCAACGTCCTGACTTTC | CAWATGSGANVLTF
. | TRBJ1-5 | 13 | TRBV30 | . | TGTGCCTGGAGTACCCAGTTTTCTCAGCCCCAGCATTTT | CAWSTQFSQPQHF
. | TRBJ1-2 | 15 | TRBV4-1 | few | TGCGCCAGCAGCCCCACCACCGGGAGAAACTATGGCTACACCTTC | CASSPTTGRNYGYTF
TRBD2 | TRBJ2-1 | 16 | TRBV19 | . | TGTGCCAGTAGTTCTGGCGGGGGTAGCTCCTACAATGAGCAGTTCTTC | CASSSGGGSSYNEQFF
. | TRBJ1-6 | 17 | TRBV13 | once | TGTGCCAGCAGCCTAGCCGGAGGCCCCCCTGAAAATTCACCCCTCCACTTT | CASSLAGGPPENSPLHF
. | TRBJ2-3 | 18 | TRBV7-3 | . | TGTGCCAGCAGCCCGACAGGGGGATGGACTAGCGGCACAGATACGCAGTATTTT | CASSPTGGWTSGTDTQYF
. | TRBJ2-3 | 16 | TRBV5-1 | . | TGCGCCAGCAGCCCCAAAGACAGCCTTAGCACAGATACGCAGTATTTT | CASSPKDSLSTDTQYF
TRBD1 | TRBJ1-2 | 14 | TRBV7-2 | . | TGTGCCAGCAGCCACGGGACAGGGAACGTTGGCTACACCTTC | CASSHGTGNVGYTF
TRBD2 | TRBJ2-7 | 14 | TRBV6-6 | . | TGTGCCAGCAGTCCGCGGGGGGGCGGAGACGAGCAGTACTTC | CASSPRGGGDEQYF
. | TRBJ2-1 | 13 | TRBV19 | . | TGTGCCAGTAGTATCGGGGGAAACAATGAGCAGTTCTTC | CASSIGGNNEQFF
. | TRBJ1-3 | 13 | TRBV6-5 | . | TGTGCCAGCGGGACTGGAACTGGAAACACCATATATTTT | CASGTGTGNTIYF
. | TRBJ2-1 | 15 | TRBV5-4 | once | TGTGCCAGCAGCTTTCAAGGGGAAGGGAAGAATGAGCAGTTCTTC | CASSFQGEGKNEQFF
. | TRBJ2-3 | 12 | TRBV6-6 | . | TGTGCCAGCAGTGGGAGTACAGATACGCAGTATTTT | CASSGSTDTQYF
. | TRBJ2-3 | 14 | TRBV10-2 | . | TGCGCCAGCATTGGGGGCCTAAGCACAGATACGCAGTATTTT | CASIGGLSTDTQYF
. | TRBJ1-1 | 12 | TRBV12-3/TRBV12-4 | . | TGTGCCAGCAGCCCGGACAGTTTGTTGGCTTTCTTT | CASSPDSLLAFF
TRBD1 | TRBJ2-7 | 14 | TRBV6-5 | . | TGTGCCACCATGGACACACAGGGGGCCAACGAGCAGTACTTC | CATMDTQGANEQYF
. | TRBJ2-6 | 15 | TRBV28 | . | TGTGCCAGCAGTTTAACCGGGGCTGGGGCCAACGTCCTGACTTTC | CASSLTGAGANVLTF
TRBD2 | TRBJ2-7 | 16 | TRBV5-1 | . | TGCGCCAGCAGCTTGGCAAAAGCGGGGGCCGCTTACGAGCAGTACTTC | CASSLAKAGAAYEQYF
TRBD1 | TRBJ2-2 | 16 | TRBV6-4 | . | TGTGCCAGCAGTCGCAGGGGACAGGCGAACACCGGGGAGCTGTTTTTT | CASSRRGQANTGELFF
TRBD2 | TRBJ2-7 | 16 | TRBV19 | . | TGTGCCAGTAGTCCAGGACAGGGACTAGCGGGGTACGAGCAGTACTTC | CASSPGQGLAGYEQYF
TRBD1 | TRBJ2-7 | 14 | TRBV7-9 | once | TGTGCCAGCAGCGTTAGACAGGGGAGCCACGAGCAGTACTTC | CASSVRQGSHEQYF
TRBD2 | TRBJ2-7 | 14 | TRBV4-2 | . | TGTGCCAGCAGCCAAGACGGGACTAAAGACGAGCAGTACTTC | CASSQDGTKDEQYF
. | TRBJ2-1 | 12 | TRBV4-1 | . | TGCGCCAGCAGCCCGACAAACAATGAGCAGTTCTTC | CASSPTNNEQFF
TRBD1 | TRBJ2-1 | 15 | TRBV5-1 | . | TGCGCCAGCAACCAAGGGACAGGGGTATACAATGAGCAGTTCTTC | CASNQGTGVYNEQFF
TRBD2 | TRBJ2-5 | 13 | TRBV5-4 | few | TGTGCCAGCACAGCGGGGGCGAAAGAGACCCAGTACTTC | CASTAGAKETQYF
. | TRBJ1-2 | 11 | TRBV20-1 | . | TGCAGTGCTAGTCCAGGGTATGGCTACACCTTC | CSASPGYGYTF
. | TRBJ2-2 | 15 | TRBV29-1 | . | TGCAGCGCCCGCCCGGGGGACAGGAACACCGGGGAGCTGTTTTTT | CSARPGDRNTGELFF
. | TRBJ2-5 | 14 | TRBV10-3 | . | TGTGCCATCAGTGAGTCGAGTCGACAAGAGACCCAGTACTTC | CAISESSRQETQYF
TRBD1 | TRBJ2-2 | 16 | TRBV2 | few | TGTGCCAGCAGCGGGTTTGGGACGACAGGGCCCGGGGAGCTGTTTTTT | CASSGFGTTGPGELFF
. | TRBJ1-2 | 15 | TRBV3-1/TRBV3-2 | few | TGTGCCAGCAGCCAAGACGGGGGGTTTAACTATGGCTACACCTTC | CASSQDGGFNYGYTF
TRBD2 | TRBJ2-5 | 16 | TRBV4-2 | . | TGTGCCAGCAGCCAAGAGGACAGCGGGAGGTGGGAGACCCAGTACTTC | CASSQEDSGRWETQYF
. | TRBJ1-2 | 16 | TRBV24-1 | . | TGTGCCACCAGTGATTTTTTCACAGATCCTAACTATGGCTACACCTTC | CATSDFFTDPNYGYTF
TRBD1 | TRBJ1-6 | 14 | TRBV9 | . | TGTGCCAGCAGCATGACAGGGGGGAATTCACCCCTCCACTTT | CASSMTGGNSPLHF
. | TRBJ2-7 | 15 | TRBV3-1/TRBV3-2 | . | TGTGCCAGCAGCCAAGATCTCGGACAGCTTGGCGAGCAGTACTTC | CASSQDLGQLGEQYF
TRBD2 | TRBJ2-7 | 16 | TRBV18 | few | TGTGCCAGCTCACCACCGGGGACTAGCGGGATTTACGAGCAGTACTTC | CASSPPGTSGIYEQYF
. | TRBJ2-2 | 14 | TRBV25-1 | . | TGTGCCAGCAAGAACAGGGAATTAACCGGGGAGCTGTTTTTT | CASKNRELTGELFF
. | TRBJ1-1 | 12 | TRBV18 | . | TGTGCCAGCTCACCGGACAGACGTGAAGCTTTCTTT | CASSPDRREAFF
. | TRBJ2-7 | 13 | TRBV24-1 | . | TGTGCCCGGCCGGGTCCCGTCCCCTACGAGCAGTACTTC | CARPGPVPYEQYF
TRBD2 | TRBJ2-5 | 15 | TRBV9 | . | TGTGCCAGCAGCGGTAAGGGACTAGGGCAAGAGACCCAGTACTTC | CASSGKGLGQETQYF